One sample yielded the 26 T cell receptor beta chains listed below, sequenced in a study of regulatory T cells in long-lasting Graves disease. Arm-PCR of CDR3 regions and iRepertoire HTBI primers were the basis on which TCR beta libraries were built. TCRdb independently ran MiXCR on the multiplex PCR reads; one entry per CDR3 protein. The sample yields hundreds of thousands of distinct CDR3 sequences, approximately 15% seen once. This sample's time point: newly diagnosed GD, antithyroid drugs for less than 3 months. PBMC-derived RNA was used for the TCR library. In addition, the sample was reused for a study of T cells in Graves' hyperthyroidism and ophthalmopathy.

The sample in question was peripheral blood mononuclear cells (PBMCs), obtained at new diagnosis, from a patient treated with antithyroid drugs. The receptors here all came from a man aged 25 to 40 with Graves disease.

This clonotype was found many times. The gene calls are TRBV2 and TRBJ2-3, with 8 bases that match TRBD2. Germline V gene data show CDR1 as SNHLY and CDR2 as FYNNEI. This CDR3 has 16 residues. V lost 1 base to trimming and J lost 2 bases; unmatched junction nucleotides: 5. The CDR3 DNA reads TGTGCCAGCAGTGAAGGTAGCGGGACGACCACAGATACGCAGTATTTT. It encodes CASSEGSGTTTDTQYF. The entire variable domain, with the rest obtained from reference TRBV2 and TRBJ2-3, is as follows: EPEVTQTPSHQVTQMGQEVILRCVPISNHLYFYWYRQILGQKVEFLVSFYNNEISEKSEIFDDQFSVERPDGSNFTLKIRSTKLEDSAMYFCASSEGSGTTTDTQYFGPGTRLTVL.

The V gene is TRBV18, the J gene TRBJ2-4; tentatively, D is TRBD1 (6 bases). This CDR3 comprises 14 residues. Germline V gene lookup returns CDR1 KGHSH and CDR2 LQKENI. Trimming left V 3 bases short and J 5 bases short, with 11 bases between. The CDR3 region is CASSPPWTENIQYF. The CDR3 region has the DNA TGTGCCAGCTCACCTCCTTGGACAGAAAACATTCAGTACTTC.

This clonotype was seen repeatedly, ten times or more. The chain joins TRBV28 to TRBJ1-1; D unclear. The V gene lost 2 bases and the J gene lost 3 bases, with 7 bases spanning the gap. The CDR3 spans 13 residues. Per germline, CDR1 MDHEN and CDR2 SYDVKM. The CDR3 nucleotides read TGTGCCAGCAGTTTACTTTGGGACACTGAAGCTTTCTTT. Translation: CASSLLWDTEAFF.

With regard to this clonotype: This may come from a read error, since a much larger clone is one base off. The chain links TRBV12-3 or TRBV12-4 to TRBJ2-1; 13 nucleotides align to TRBD2. CDR3 length: 16 amino acids. The CDR3 protein is CASSLVGLAGQETLYF. The CDR3 region has the DNA TGTGCCAGCAGTTTAGTGGGACTAGCGGGGCAAGAGACCCTGTACTTC.

Worth noting for this clonotype: A clone one base away is much larger, so this may be a read error. The chain couples TRBV7-8 to TRBJ2-3, with D perhaps given as TRBD1 or TRBD2 (5 bases each). The CDR3 contains 14 residues. Germline assignment: CDR1 SGHVS and CDR2 FQNEAQ. Written as DNA, the CDR3 is TGTGCCAGCAGCCCACGGGACGTCACAGATGCGCAGTATTTT. Its translation: CASSPRDVTDAQYF.

This clonotype was picked up many times. The J gene is TRBJ2-3, the V gene TRBV29-1, with TRBD2 identical over 10 bases. The junction had 3 bases not matched to a gene; V was cut back by 6 bases and J by 0 bases. Per germline, CDR1 SQVTM and CDR2 ANQGSEA. The CDR3 loop spans 14 amino acids. The CDR3 region is CSVRLAGSTDTQYF. The CDR3 coding sequence is TGCAGCGTACGACTAGCGGGTAGCACAGATACGCAGTATTTT.

This clonotype has a count of ten or more. The chain recombines TRBV12-3 or TRBV12-4 with TRBJ2-3; perhaps D is TRBD1 or TRBD2 (5 bases each). Trimming pared 0 bases from V and 1 base from J, leaving 11 bases between. The length of the CDR3 is 16 residues. The CDR3 is CASSLAGDRGTDTQYF. CDR3 coding DNA: TGTGCCAGCAGTTTAGCCGGGGACCGGGGCACAGATACGCAGTATTTT.

This clonotype has ten or more counts. The J gene is TRBJ1-1, the V gene TRBV12-3 or TRBV12-4, with D perhaps TRBD1 (6 bases). CDR3 length equals 13 residues. The V gene lost 7 bases and the J gene lost 4 bases, with 13 bases spanning the gap. As DNA, the CDR3 is TGTGCCAGCAATCCCAGGGGTTTCACTGAAGCTTTCTTT. It specifies CASNPRGFTEAFF.

On this clonotype itself: A much bigger clone sits one base away, suggesting this may be a read error. The chain links TRBV28 to TRBJ2-5; TRBD2 matches at 12 bases. CDR3 length: 17 residues. Germline CDR1 and CDR2: MDHEN and SYDVKM. J lost 5 bases, V lost 3 bases, and 10 bases had no gene match. The DNA of the CDR3 is TGTGCCAGCAGTTTTCTAGCGGGAGGGATCGGGAGGGAGACCCAGTACTTC. Translating it yields CASSFLAGGIGRETQYF.

This clonotype has at least ten counts. The chain uses TRBV24-1 and TRBJ1-2; D call uncertain. V was trimmed by 3 bases and J by 1 base, leaving 8 bases between them. The CDR3 has 14 residues. Germline assignment: CDR1 KGHDR and CDR2 SFDVKD. The CDR3 loop reads CATSDHGLNYGYTF. CDR3 nucleotide sequence: TGTGCCACCAGTGATCACGGGCTTAACTATGGCTACACCTTC.

In DNA form, the CDR3 reads TGTGCCAGCAGTTTCGGGACAGGGACTAACTATGGCTACACCTTC. Encoded protein: CASSFGTGTNYGYTF. The rearrangement links TRBV28 to TRBJ1-2; 9 nucleotides line up with TRBD1. V lost 3 bases and J lost 0; bases outside the gene matches: 2. The germline CDR1 and CDR2 sequences are MDHEN and SYDVKM. This CDR3 region has 15 residues.

In regard to this clonotype: Here the CDR3 omits its conserved ending phenylalanine or tryptophan, so a read error is the likely source. The chain is built from TRBV5-1 and TRBJ2-1; tentatively, D is TRBD1 (6 bases). V lost 4 bases and J 4 bases, leaving 12 bases between the germline ends. Germline V gives CDR1 SGHRS, CDR2 YFSETQ. This CDR3 is built from 14 residues. CDR3: CASSQGSLYNEQFY. In nucleotides, the CDR3 is TGCGCCAGCAGCCAGGGGTCCCTGTACAATGAGCAGTTCTAC.

This clonotype occurred many times. The chain joins TRBV19 to TRBJ2-1; D call uncertain. Germline assignment: CDR1 LNHDA and CDR2 SQIVND (reference sequence). The ends were cut back, 7 bases at V and 3 bases at J, with 19 bases in the middle. This CDR3 region has 16 residues. CDR3 sequence reads: CASTHKVAFGYNEQFF. The DNA for the CDR3 is TGTGCCAGTACCCATAAGGTCGCATTCGGCTACAATGAGCAGTTCTTC.

This clonotype turned up a few times. This rearrangement joins TRBV7-9 to TRBJ1-2; D is perhaps TRBD1 (6 bases). Germline lookup yields CDR1 SEHNR and CDR2 FQNEAQ (reference sequence). The V end lost 6 bases, the J end lost 3 bases, and 17 bases lay between the germline ends. The CDR3 sequence is 15 residues long. Here the CDR3 reads CASRMQGRPHYGYTF. The CDR3 coding sequence is TGTGCCAGCAGGATGCAGGGGCGACCGCACTATGGCTACACCTTC.

This clonotype showed up many times. The chain uses TRBV11-2 and TRBJ2-3; 8 nucleotides line up with TRBD1. The CDR3 is 17 residues long. The V and J ends lost 5 bases and 0 bases, in that order; junction bases with no gene match: 10. The germline CDR1 and CDR2 sequences are SGHAT and FQNNGV. CDR3 sequence (DNA): TGTGCCAGCAGCAAACAGGGGGGTAGTCGGAGCACAGATACGCAGTATTTT. Its protein is CASSKQGGSRSTDTQYF.

The CDR3 region has the DNA TGTGCCAGCAGCCAAGGTCAGACAAGCTCCTACGAGCAGTACTTC. Translating gives CASSQGQTSSYEQYF. This rearrangement joins TRBV4-2 to TRBJ2-7; no definite D call. The CDR3 runs to 15 residues. CDR1 is LGHNA and CDR2 is YNFKEQ in the germline V gene. Trimming cost V 1 base and J 0 bases, with 10 bases left between them.

DNA for the CDR3: TGTGCCAGCAGTTCCACCCGGGACAGGGGGAATCAGCCCCAGCATTTT. It codes for CASSSTRDRGNQPQHF. The rearrangement links TRBV12-3 or TRBV12-4 to TRBJ1-5; 11 bases fit TRBD1. This CDR3 contains 16 residues. V gave up 4 bases and J gave up 4 bases; unmatched junction bases: 6.

This clonotype showed up just a few times. This chain uses TRBV14 with TRBJ2-5; no definite D call. CDR3 length: 15 residues. V lost 0 bases to trimming and J lost 0 bases, with 8 bases between them. Germline-derived CDR1 and CDR2 are SGHDN and FVKESK. The CDR3 loop is CASSQERRYQETQYF. CDR3 bases: TGTGCCAGCAGCCAAGAGCGGCGGTACCAAGAGACCCAGTACTTC.

This clonotype has more than one count but fewer than ten. The chain links TRBV15 to TRBJ1-5; no definite D call. CDR1 and CDR2 (germline): LNHNV, YYDKDF (reference sequence). This CDR3 is built from 13 residues. V was cut by 5 bases and J by 5 bases, with 10 bases left in between. This CDR3 is CATSGQVDQPQHF. The CDR3 DNA is TGTGCCACCAGCGGCCAGGTTGATCAGCCCCAGCATTTT.

This clonotype has ten or more counts. The chain employs TRBV20-1 and TRBJ1-1; possibly TRBD1 for D (6 bases). The CDR3 length is 14 residues. Germline-derived CDR1 and CDR2 are DFQATT and SNEGSKA (reference sequence). CDR3 nucleotides: TGCAGCACTCCCCCGGGGGCCATGAACACTGAAGCTTTCTTT. As protein: CSTPPGAMNTEAFF.

A few counts support this clonotype. This chain joins TRBV6-1 and TRBJ2-5; maybe TRBD2 (6 bases). The V end was cut by 0 bases, the J end by 5 bases, with 10 bases between. The CDR3 is 14 amino acids. Germline-derived CDR1 and CDR2 are MNHNS and SASEGT. The CDR3 DNA reads as TGTGCCAGCAGTGAAGCGGGAGGATTTGAGACCCAGTACTTC. Protein: CASSEAGGFETQYF.

There are many counts of this clonotype. For the CDR3, the DNA is TGCAGTGCTAGCACCCCGGGGCCGCTCGGGGAGACCCAGTACTTC. This translates into CSASTPGPLGETQYF. This chain joins TRBV20-1 and TRBJ2-5; D might be TRBD1 or TRBD2, each matching 5 bases. The V end was cut by 3 bases, the J end by 5 bases, with 19 bases between. This CDR3 spans 15 amino acids. CDR1 is DFQATT, CDR2 SNEGSKA, per germline (reference sequence).

There are many counts of this clonotype. J is TRBJ1-4 and V is TRBV20-1; the D gene is possibly TRBD1 (5 bases). Deletions cut 5 bases from V and 5 bases from J, with 18 bases between. This CDR3 is built from 15 residues. CDR1 and CDR2 from the germline V gene are DFQATT and SNEGSKA (reference sequence). The CDR3 loop is CSALDAGLVNEKLFF. CDR3 coding DNA: TGCAGTGCTCTAGACGCAGGGTTAGTGAATGAAAAACTGTTTTTT.

This clonotype appeared many times. This rearrangement joins TRBV20-1 to TRBJ2-5; the match to TRBD1 covers 8 bases. CDR1 is DFQATT and CDR2 is SNEGSKA in the germline V gene (reference sequence). The trim removed 0 bases at V and 5 bases at J, leaving 5 bases unmatched. The CDR3 loop spans 14 amino acids. The CDR3 sequence: CSARDQGAMETQYF. CDR3 DNA: TGCAGTGCTAGAGATCAGGGGGCGATGGAGACCCAGTACTTC.

The V gene is TRBV20-1, the J gene TRBJ1-5, with no clear D. Between the trimmed V and J ends, which lost 6 bases and 0 bases, there was a span of 24 bases. Germline assignment: CDR1 DFQATT and CDR2 SNEGSKA (reference sequence). CDR3 length equals 18 residues. CDR3 sequence: CSATTRDGDSGSNQPQHF. The CDR3 coding sequence is TGCAGTGCCACGACTAGAGATGGAGACTCCGGTAGCAATCAGCCCCAGCATTTT.

The chain carries TRBV6-5 and TRBJ1-1; tentatively, D is TRBD1 (6 bases). Germline assignment: CDR1 MNHEY and CDR2 SVGAGI. Trimming cost V 2 bases and J 4 bases, with 11 bases left between them. The CDR3 contains 14 residues. CDR3 protein: CASSYPGGGTEAFF. Here the CDR3 DNA reads TGTGCCAGCAGTTACCCGGGAGGGGGCACTGAAGCTTTCTTT.